This TCR beta chain was identified during a study of cytomegalovirus exposure and HLA in healthy donors. Study in general: Samples from HLA-typed donors yielded approximately 88 million unique TCRs in an early data release. The Caucasian-associated ancestry cluster held roughly 81% of a few hundred genotyped donors. Study-wide points: The authors later found HLA-associated TCR beta chains more clonally expanded than equally common others.

The primer mix had 60 Vbeta and 13 Jbeta primers. The assay was immunoSEQ multiplex PCR, and TCRdb's table has in-frame clones only and misses some. Seen in this sample are tens of thousands of clones; the ten most common clones hold approximately 15%. About this clone itself: Its specificity is unknown.

Trimming pared 3 bases from V and 2 bases from J, leaving 17 bases between. Germline CDR1 reads KGHSH; CDR2 reads LQKENI. There are 17 residues in the CDR3. Among the donors, all were healthy bone marrow donors. The J gene is TRBJ2-1, the V gene TRBV18; TRBD2 is a possible D gene (6 bases). This sequence originates from a man over 45 in good health and CMV-seropositive. The material sequenced was PBMCs. The DNA of the CDR3 is TGTGCCAGCTCACCTCTCCCCGGGAGAGGCGCCTACAATGAGCAGTTCTTC. It encodes CASSPLPGRGAYNEQFF. Looking up the rest from reference TRBV18 and TRBJ2-1 gives the full variable domain: NAGVMQNPRHLVRRRGQEARLRCSPMKGHSHVYWYRQLPEEGLKFMVYLQKENIIDESGMPKERFSAEFPKEGPSILRIQQVVRGDSAAYFCASSPLPGRGAYNEQFFGPGTRLTVL.